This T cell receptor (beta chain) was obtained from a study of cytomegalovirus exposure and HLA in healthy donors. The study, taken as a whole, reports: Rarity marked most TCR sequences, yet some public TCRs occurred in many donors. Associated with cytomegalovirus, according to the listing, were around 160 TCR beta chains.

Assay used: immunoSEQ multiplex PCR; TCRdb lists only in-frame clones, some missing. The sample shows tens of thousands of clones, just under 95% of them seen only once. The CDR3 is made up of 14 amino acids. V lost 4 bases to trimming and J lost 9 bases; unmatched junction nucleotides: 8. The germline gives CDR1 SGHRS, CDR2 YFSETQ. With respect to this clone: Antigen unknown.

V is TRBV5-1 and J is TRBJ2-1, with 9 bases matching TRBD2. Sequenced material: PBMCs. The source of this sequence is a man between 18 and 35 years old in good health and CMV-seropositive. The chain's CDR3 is CASSDSGSSSEQFF. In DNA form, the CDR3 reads TGCGCCAGCAGCGATAGCGGGAGTTCATCTGAGCAGTTCTTC.